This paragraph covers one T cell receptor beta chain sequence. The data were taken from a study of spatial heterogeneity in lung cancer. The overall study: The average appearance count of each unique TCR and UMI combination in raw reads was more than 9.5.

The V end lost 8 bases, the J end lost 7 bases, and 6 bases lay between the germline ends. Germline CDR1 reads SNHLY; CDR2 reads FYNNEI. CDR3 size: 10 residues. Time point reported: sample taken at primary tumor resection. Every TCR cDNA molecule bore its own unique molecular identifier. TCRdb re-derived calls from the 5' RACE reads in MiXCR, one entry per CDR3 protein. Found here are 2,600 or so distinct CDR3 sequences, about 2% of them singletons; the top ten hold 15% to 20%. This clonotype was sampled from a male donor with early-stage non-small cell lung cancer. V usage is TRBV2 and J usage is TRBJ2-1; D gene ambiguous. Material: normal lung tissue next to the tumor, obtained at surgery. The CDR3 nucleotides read TGTGCCAGCGGCCCAAATGAGCAGTTCTTC. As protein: CASGPNEQFF.